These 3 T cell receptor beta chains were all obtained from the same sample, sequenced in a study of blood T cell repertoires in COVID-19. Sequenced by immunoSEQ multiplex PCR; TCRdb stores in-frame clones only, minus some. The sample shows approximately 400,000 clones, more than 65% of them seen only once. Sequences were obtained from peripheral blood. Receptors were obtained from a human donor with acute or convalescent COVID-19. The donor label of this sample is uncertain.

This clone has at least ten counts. The CDR3 loop reads CASSQETNRGLRDGYTF. CDR3 DNA sequence: TGCGCCAGCAGCCAAGAAACTAACAGGGGTCTGAGGGATGGCTACACCTTC. The chain is built from TRBV4-1 and TRBJ1-2; TRBD1 agrees at 7 bases. From germline, CDR1 is MGHRA and CDR2 YSYEKL. The V segment lost 0 bases and the J segment 6 bases; nucleotides outside the gene matches: 13. This CDR3 is 17 amino acids long.

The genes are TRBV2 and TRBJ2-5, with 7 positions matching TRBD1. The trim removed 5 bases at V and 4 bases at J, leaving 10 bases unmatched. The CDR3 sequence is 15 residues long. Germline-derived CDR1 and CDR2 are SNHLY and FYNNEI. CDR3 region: CASSLQGVGAETQYF. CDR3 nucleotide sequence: TGTGCCAGCAGTTTGCAGGGGGTCGGGGCAGAGACCCAGTACTTC.

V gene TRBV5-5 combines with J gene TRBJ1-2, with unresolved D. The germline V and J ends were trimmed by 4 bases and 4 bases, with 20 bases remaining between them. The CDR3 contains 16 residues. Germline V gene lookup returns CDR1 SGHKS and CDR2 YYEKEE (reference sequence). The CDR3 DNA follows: TGTGCCAGCAGCATTGCCGGGTCCTCAAGTACCTATGGCTACACCTTC. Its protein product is CASSIAGSSSTYGYTF.